There are a few counts of the clone carrying this T cell receptor (beta chain). Its target is unknown. Reverse transcription of about 0.5 to 1 ug RNA used random hexamers. TCRdb re-called the immunoSEQ multiplex PCR reads through MiXCR, storing one row per CDR3 protein. The data show 53,000 or so distinct CDR3 sequences, 90% to 95% seen once. The source of the sample is a study of CD8 T cells in Susac syndrome. General observations from the study: The authors acknowledged that their TCR sequencing and HLA analysis involved a relatively small number of individuals.

The authors sequenced TCR beta from blood CD8+ and CD4+ T cells. The germline V gene encodes CDR1 PRHDT and CDR2 FYEKMQ (reference sequence). The CDR3 runs 14 residues. Between the trimmed V and J ends, which lost 4 bases and 1 base, there was a span of 9 bases. The sequence was obtained from a human donor in good health. The sequenced sample was CD8+ T cells from PBMCs. This chain connects TRBV13 to TRBJ2-3; D uncertain. The CDR3 spells CASSSGLGTDTQYF. In DNA form, the CDR3 reads TGTGCCAGCAGCTCAGGCCTGGGCACAGATACGCAGTATTTT.